These 30 T cell receptor beta chains were all obtained from the same sample, sequenced in a study of shared clonotypes between healthy human individuals. The repertoire was sequenced with immunoSEQ multiplex PCR; TCRdb's copy has only in-frame clones and lacks some. The table includes approximately 480,000 clones, about three quarters detected once. The sequenced sample was PBMCs. These receptors all come from a woman aged 35 to 49 in good health. Some clones in this sample may be carry-over from other donors' samples.

The rearrangement uses TRBV28 and TRBJ2-7; TRBD1 matches at 8 bases. V shed 6 bases and J 1 base; nucleotides not matched to a gene: 8. The CDR3 runs to 15 residues. Germline V CDR1 and CDR2: MDHEN, SYDVKM. This chain's CDR3 is CASRGSGQGSYEQYF. The CDR3 coding sequence is TGTGCCAGCAGGGGCAGCGGACAGGGTTCCTACGAGCAGTACTTC.

V gene TRBV2 combines with J gene TRBJ2-7; no reliable D call. The CDR3 spans 13 residues. Trimming shortened V by 7 bases and J by 3 bases, and 13 bases separated the two germline ends. Germline CDR1 reads SNHLY; CDR2 reads FYNNEI. This CDR3 is CASTLRFGYEQYF. The CDR3 DNA reads as TGTGCCAGCACCCTACGATTTGGCTACGAGCAGTACTTC.

V is TRBV11-2 and J is TRBJ2-7, with D perhaps assigned TRBD1 or TRBD2 (6 bases each). From germline, CDR1 is SGHAT and CDR2 FQNNGV. Trimming took 1 base from V and 4 from J, leaving 14 bases between them. This CDR3 is 15 amino acids long. The CDR3 DNA reads as TGTGCCAGCAGCTTAGGTTCGGGGGCGCTTTACGAGCAGTACTTC. Encoded protein: CASSLGSGALYEQYF.

This chain joins TRBV5-4 and TRBJ2-5, with D possibly TRBD2 on 6 matching bases. The germline gives CDR1 SGHNT, CDR2 YYREEE (reference sequence). The CDR3 extends over 15 amino acids. Trimming pared 0 bases from V and 3 bases from J, leaving 12 bases between. The CDR3 DNA is TGTGCCAGCAGCTTGGACGGGACTGATGAAGAGACCCAGTACTTC. Protein sequence: CASSLDGTDEETQYF.

This clone occurred once. The chain recombines TRBV19 with TRBJ2-1; 11 bases match TRBD2. The V and J ends lost 9 bases and 7 bases, in that order; junction bases with no gene match: 17. The CDR3 has 17 residues. The germline V gene has CDR1 LNHDA and CDR2 SQIVND (reference sequence). The DNA of the CDR3 is TGTGCCAGCAAGAGCCATAGCGGGAGGGCCGTCGGTAATGAGCAGTTCTTC. Translated, it gives CASKSHSGRAVGNEQFF.

The chain couples TRBV6-1 to TRBJ2-5; tentative D call: TRBD2 (6 bases). The germline CDR1 and CDR2 sequences are MNHNS and SASEGT. The CDR3 spans 14 residues. V gave up 7 bases and J gave up 4 bases, with 16 bases separating them. The CDR3 loop is CASIAVRGGETQYF. DNA of the CDR3: TGTGCCAGCATTGCCGTAAGGGGAGGAGAGACCCAGTACTTC.

This clone was found once. V usage is TRBV7-3 and J usage is TRBJ2-5; a weak D match, TRBD2 (6 bases). This CDR3 region has 14 residues. CDR1 and CDR2 (germline): SGHTA, FQGTGA. Trimming took 3 bases from V and 5 from J, leaving 13 bases between them. CDR3 residues: CASSFAGPEETQYF. The CDR3 DNA reads as TGTGCCAGCAGCTTTGCGGGACCAGAGGAGACCCAGTACTTC.

This chain joins TRBV7-9 and TRBJ2-5; D gene uncertain. Trimming took off 5 bases at V and 6 bases at J, with 10 bases between the two ends. The germline V gene encodes CDR1 SEHNR and CDR2 FQNEAQ (reference sequence). CDR3 length: 12 residues. CDR3 amino acids: CASSPVPKTQYF. For the CDR3, the DNA is TGTGCCAGCAGCCCAGTCCCCAAGACCCAGTACTTC.

The CDR3 is CASSRTQGANVLTF. The CDR3 DNA reads as TGTGCCAGCAGCCGAACTCAGGGGGCCAACGTCCTGACTTTC. V and J are TRBV6-5 and TRBJ2-6; unclear D gene. Germline loops: CDR1 MNHEY, CDR2 SVGAGI. Trimming took 6 bases from V and 4 from J, leaving 10 bases between them. This CDR3 comprises 14 residues.

This chain connects TRBV9 to TRBJ2-3; TRBD2 matches 9 bases. From germline, CDR1 is SGDLS and CDR2 YYNGEE. V lost 2 bases, J lost 2 bases, and 6 bases stayed unmatched. This CDR3 is 16 amino acids long. The CDR3 sequence is CASSVGRTSVTDTQYF. The CDR3 bases are TGTGCCAGCAGCGTGGGAAGGACTAGCGTCACAGATACGCAGTATTTT.

The chain couples TRBV2 to TRBJ2-3, with a tentative D call TRBD1 (5 bases). V was shortened by 8 bases and J by 2 bases, with 11 bases between the two germline ends. CDR1 and CDR2 (germline): SNHLY, FYNNEI. CDR3 length: 13 residues. CDR3 sequence (DNA): TGTGCCAGCCATGGGGCCTCCACAGATACGCAGTATTTT. This gives the protein CASHGASTDTQYF. The variable domain in full, completed from reference TRBV2 and TRBJ2-3, reads EPEVTQTPSHQVTQMGQEVILRCVPISNHLYFYWYRQILGQKVEFLVSFYNNEISEKSEIFDDQFSVERPDGSNFTLKIRSTKLEDSAMYFCASHGASTDTQYFGPGTRLTVL.

The rearrangement uses TRBV5-6 and TRBJ2-7, with TRBD1 matching over 8 bases. V lost 7 bases and J lost 7; bases outside the gene matches: 7. The CDR3 contains 12 residues. Germline V gives CDR1 SGHDT, CDR2 YYEEEE. CDR3 nucleotide sequence: TGTGCCAGCTCTACAACAGGGGGAGAGCAGTACTTC. Residues: CASSTTGGEQYF. Full variable domain (outside the CDR3, taken from reference TRBV5-6 and TRBJ2-7): DAGVTQSPTHLIKTRGQQVTLRCSPKSGHDTVSWYQQALGQGPQFIFQYYEEEERQRGNFPDRFSGHQFPNYSSELNVNALLLGDSALYLCASSTTGGEQYFGPGTRLTVT.

V and J are TRBV15 and TRBJ2-1; tentative D call: TRBD2 (5 bases). The CDR3 sequence is 11 residues long. Trimming left V 9 bases short and J 6 bases short, with 9 bases between. Germline values: CDR1 LNHNV, CDR2 YYDKDF (reference sequence). CDR3 amino acids: CATERGNEQFF. The CDR3 region has the DNA TGTGCCACGGAACGGGGCAATGAGCAGTTCTTC. Full variable domain (missing parts from reference TRBV15 and TRBJ2-1): DAMVIQNPRYQVTQFGKPVTLSCSQTLNHNVMYWYQQKSSQAPKLLFHYYDKDFNNEADTPDNFQSRRPNTSFCFLDIRSPGLGDTAMYLCATERGNEQFFGPGTRLTVL.

The chain recombines TRBV5-1 with TRBJ2-3; TRBD1 is a possible D gene (6 bases). Germline CDR1 is SGHRS and CDR2 is YFSETQ. With 1 base removed from V and 2 bases from J, the gap between germline ends came to 14 bases. The CDR3 is made up of 16 amino acids. CDR3 in amino acids: CASSLYSGVTTDTQYF. CDR3 DNA sequence: TGCGCCAGCAGCTTGTATTCAGGGGTTACCACAGATACGCAGTATTTT.

The gene calls are TRBV2 and TRBJ2-7, with TRBD1 matching over 7 bases. Per germline, CDR1 SNHLY and CDR2 FYNNEI. V gave up 5 bases and J gave up 6 bases; unmatched junction bases: 13. The CDR3 contains 15 residues. The CDR3 reads CASSIPGQLSREQYF. CDR3 in DNA: TGTGCCAGCAGTATACCGGGACAGCTATCGCGCGAGCAGTACTTC.

The genes are TRBV10-1 and TRBJ2-5; the match to TRBD1 covers 7 bases. Trimming at V came to 3 bases and at J to 1 base, leaving 2 bases not matched to a gene. Germline V CDR1 and CDR2: WNHNN, SYGVQD (reference sequence). The CDR3 contains 14 residues. CDR3 in DNA: TGCGCCAGCAGTGACGGGACAGCCCAAGAGACCCAGTACTTC. Translating gives CASSDGTAQETQYF.

The rearrangement links TRBV4-1 to TRBJ1-1; D gene unclear. The V gene lost 2 bases and the J gene lost 1 base, with 11 bases spanning the gap. The CDR3 runs to 15 residues. Germline CDR1 reads MGHRA; CDR2 reads YSYEKL. CDR3 nucleotide sequence: TGCGCCAGCAGCCAATCCCTCCCGGAGAACACTGAAGCTTTCTTT. Translated: CASSQSLPENTEAFF.

The CDR3 spells CAWRSGRSGETQYF. Here the CDR3 DNA reads TGTGCCTGGAGGTCGGGGCGGAGTGGAGAGACCCAGTACTTC. This rearrangement joins TRBV30 to TRBJ2-5; D assignment may be TRBD1 or TRBD2 (5 bases each). The V gene lost 3 bases and the J gene lost 4 bases, with 15 bases spanning the gap. The CDR3 consists of 14 residues. Germline CDR1 GTSNPN, CDR2 SVGIG (reference sequence).

The V and J genes are TRBV11-2 and TRBJ2-1; 12 bases map to TRBD2. Per germline, CDR1 SGHAT and CDR2 FQNNGV. With V trimmed by 8 bases and J by 0 bases, 8 bases remained unmatched. This CDR3 contains 17 residues. The CDR3, as DNA: TGTGCCAGCTCCGGACTAGCGGGAAATAGCTCCTACAATGAGCAGTTCTTC. This translates into CASSGLAGNSSYNEQFF.

The chain has TRBV7-9 and TRBJ1-2; TRBD1 matches 10 bases. Trimming took 2 bases from V and 6 from J; bases not matched to a gene: 9. Looked up from germline, CDR1 is SEHNR and CDR2 is FQNEAQ (reference sequence). This CDR3 is built from 16 residues. CDR3 sequence (DNA): TGTGCCAGCAGCTTAATGGCCCCCGGGACAGGGGATGGCTACACCTTC. Encoded protein: CASSLMAPGTGDGYTF. Combining the CDR3 with reference TRBV7-9 and TRBJ1-2 gives the whole variable domain DTGVSQNPRHKITKRGQNVTFRCDPISEHNRLYWYRQTLGQGPEFLTYFQNEAQLEKSRLLSDRFSAERPKGSFSTLEIQRTEQGDSAMYLCASSLMAPGTGDGYTFGSGTRLTVV.

The V call is TRBV11-2, the J call TRBJ2-7, with TRBD2 matching over 13 bases. The junction had 4 bases not matched to a gene; V was cut back by 4 bases and J by 1 base. CDR1 SGHAT and CDR2 FQNNGV come from the germline V gene. This CDR3 comprises 16 residues. This CDR3 reads CASSWGLAGPSYEQYF. DNA for the CDR3: TGTGCCAGCAGCTGGGGACTAGCGGGACCATCCTACGAGCAGTACTTC.

Remarks on this clone: At the DNA level, this CDR3 is encoded by other sequences in the same sample as well. This rearrangement joins TRBV9 to TRBJ2-1, with a possible D match to TRBD1 (6 bases). V gave up 4 bases and J gave up 2 bases, with 13 bases separating them. The CDR3 has 15 amino acids. Per germline, CDR1 SGDLS and CDR2 YYNGEE. CDR3: CASSPRDTPYNEQFF. CDR3 coding DNA: TGTGCCAGCAGCCCCCGGGACACCCCCTACAATGAGCAGTTCTTC. Full variable domain (outside the CDR3, taken from reference TRBV9 and TRBJ2-1): DSGVTQTPKHLITATGQRVTLRCSPRSGDLSVYWYQQSLDQGLQFLIQYYNGEERAKGNILERFSAQQFPDLHSELNLSSLELGDSALYFCASSPRDTPYNEQFFGPGTRLTVL.

The chain links TRBV6-5 to TRBJ1-1; D unresolved. The germline V gene has CDR1 MNHEY and CDR2 SVGAGI. Trimming cost V 6 bases and J 7 bases, with 15 bases left between them. The length of the CDR3 is 13 residues. The chain's CDR3 is CASRKDSIGEAFF. The CDR3 bases are TGTGCCAGCAGGAAGGACTCAATAGGTGAAGCTTTCTTT.

The chain joins TRBV10-3 to TRBJ2-6; 10 bases are shared with TRBD1. CDR1 and CDR2 (germline): ENHRY, SYGVKD. This CDR3 has 16 residues. Unmatched junction bases numbered 7, after V lost 11 bases and J lost 0 bases. In nucleotides, the CDR3 is TGTGCCGCTACGGGACAGGGGATCTCTGGGGCCAACGTCCTGACTTTC. It encodes CAATGQGISGANVLTF.

This clone was detected only once. The genes are TRBV6-4 and TRBJ2-1, with a tentative D call TRBD1 (6 bases). Per germline, CDR1 MRHNA and CDR2 SNTAGT. The CDR3 is 12 amino acids. Trimming pared 0 bases from V and 9 bases from J, leaving 6 bases between. The CDR3 reads CASSDSGAEQFF. In DNA form, the CDR3 reads TGTGCCAGCAGTGACTCGGGGGCTGAGCAGTTCTTC.

This chain connects TRBV15 to TRBJ1-1; D possibly corresponds to TRBD1 (6 bases). V shed 1 base and J shed 0 bases, with 18 bases lying between them. Germline CDR1 reads LNHNV; CDR2 reads YYDKDF (reference sequence). This CDR3 has 18 amino acids. In DNA, the CDR3 is TGTGCCACCAGCAGAGGGATACCCGGGGGGCAATTGAACACTGAAGCTTTCTTT. Encoded protein: CATSRGIPGGQLNTEAFF.

The chain is built from TRBV5-4 and TRBJ2-2; 8 bases are shared with TRBD1. Trimming removed 4 bases from V and 2 bases from J; junction bases left unmatched: 10. The CDR3 is 17 amino acids. Germline CDR1 is SGHNT and CDR2 is YYREEE (reference sequence). The CDR3 region has the DNA TGTGCCAGCAGCGCCGAACAGGACAGGGTAAACACCGGGGAGCTGTTTTTT. Translation gives CASSAEQDRVNTGELFF.

The chain uses TRBV5-5 and TRBJ2-7; 8 bases match TRBD1. This CDR3 spans 14 amino acids. Germline CDR1 SGHKS, CDR2 YYEKEE (reference sequence). V lost 0 bases to trimming and J lost 1 base; unmatched junction nucleotides: 0. The CDR3 here is CASSLGQGSYEQYF. CDR3 DNA: TGTGCCAGCAGCTTGGGACAGGGGTCCTACGAGCAGTACTTC. Complete variable domain (other parts from reference TRBV5-5 and TRBJ2-7): DAGVTQSPTHLIKTRGQQVTLRCSPISGHKSVSWYQQVLGQGPQFIFQYYEKEERGRGNFPDRFSARQFPNYSSELNVNALLLGDSALYLCASSLGQGSYEQYFGPGTRLTVT.

This chain uses TRBV28 with TRBJ2-5; 13 bases are shared with TRBD2. This CDR3 has 16 amino acids. Looked up from germline, CDR1 is MDHEN and CDR2 is SYDVKM. With 6 bases clipped from V and 5 bases from J, the junction kept 9 bases outside the gene matches. The CDR3, as DNA: TGTGCCAGCAGCCCAGGACTAGCGGGAGTAGGTGAGACCCAGTACTTC. This sequence encodes CASSPGLAGVGETQYF.

This clone occurred once. The genes are TRBV7-9 and TRBJ1-3, with 7 bases aligning to TRBD1. The ends lost 5 bases at V and 0 bases at J; junction bases unmatched: 10. CDR1 SEHNR and CDR2 FQNEAQ come from the germline V gene (reference sequence). The CDR3 is 17 amino acids. The CDR3 sequence: CASSPRTGAFSGNTIYF. The CDR3 nucleotides read TGTGCCAGCAGCCCAAGGACAGGAGCCTTCTCTGGAAACACCATATATTTT.